The 3 T cell receptor beta chains reported below all come from one sample, sequenced in a study of blood T cells in healthy people across ages (dated by TCRdb to 2015 to 2017). Receptor amplification or capture employed 5' RACE. The run used an Illumina HiSeq 2500. The second PCR ran for roughly 7 to 12 cycles and used a J-beta primer mix along with a sample-barcoded 5' primer. TCRdb passed the public sequencing reads through fastp at Q25 and MiXCR, retaining productive beta sequences. Every entry covers one CDR3 protein and lists the most common genes and DNA from its rows. The sample table records hundreds of thousands of distinct CDR3 sequences; more than 25% of these occur just once. Of the sample, roughly a sixth falls within the top ten clones. Sequencing was carried out using blood. Receptors originate from a woman aged 80 or over in good health.

This clonotype came up many times. The rearrangement joins TRBV6-6 to TRBJ2-5, with D hard to call. The V end lost 4 bases, the J end lost 5 bases, and 8 bases lay between the germline ends. The CDR3 runs 12 residues. Germline CDR1 MNHNY, CDR2 SVGAGI (reference sequence). Here the CDR3 reads CASSSLRETQYF. CDR3 bases: TGTGCCAGCAGTTCCTTGCGGGAGACCCAGTACTTC.

As concerns this clonotype: This clone may be a read error of a much larger clone one base away. The rearrangement uses TRBV7-2 and TRBJ2-1; no clear D gene. Deletions cut 9 bases from V and 1 base from J, with 10 bases between. The CDR3 totals 13 residues. Per the germline V gene, CDR1 is SGHTA and CDR2 is FQGNSA. CDR3 amino acids: CASGFGSYNEQFF. The DNA of the CDR3 is TGTGCCAGTGGTTTTGGGTCCTACAATGAGCAGTTCTTC.

The J gene is TRBJ2-1, the V gene TRBV12-3 or TRBV12-4; D call uncertain. The CDR3 is 11 residues long. The V gene lost 6 bases and the J gene lost 9 bases, with 9 bases spanning the gap. The chain's CDR3 is CASSTRAEQFF. In DNA form, the CDR3 reads TGTGCCAGCAGCACACGGGCTGAGCAGTTCTTC.